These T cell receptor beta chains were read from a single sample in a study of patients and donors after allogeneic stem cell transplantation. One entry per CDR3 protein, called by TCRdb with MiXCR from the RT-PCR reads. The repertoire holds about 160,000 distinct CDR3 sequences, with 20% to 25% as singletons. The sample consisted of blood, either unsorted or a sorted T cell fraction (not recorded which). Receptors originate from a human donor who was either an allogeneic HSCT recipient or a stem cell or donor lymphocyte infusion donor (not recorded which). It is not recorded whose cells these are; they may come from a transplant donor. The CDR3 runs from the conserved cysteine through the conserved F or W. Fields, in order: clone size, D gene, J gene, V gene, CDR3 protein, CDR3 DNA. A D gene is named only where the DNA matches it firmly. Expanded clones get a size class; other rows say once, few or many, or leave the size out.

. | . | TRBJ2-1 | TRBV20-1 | CSAKGTTQPRSYNEQFF | TGCAGTGCTAAAGGGACCACTCAACCTCGCTCCTACAATGAGCAGTTCTTC
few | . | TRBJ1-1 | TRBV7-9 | CASSLGFREGTEAFF | TGTGCCAGCAGCTTAGGTTTCCGAGAGGGCACTGAAGCTTTCTTT
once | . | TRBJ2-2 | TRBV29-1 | CSVRSGELFF | TGCAGCGTCCGATCCGGGGAGCTGTTTTTT
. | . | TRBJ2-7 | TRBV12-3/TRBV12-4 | CASSLLYEQYF | TGTGCCAGCAGTTTGCTCTACGAGCAGTACTTC
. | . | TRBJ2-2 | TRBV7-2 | CASSLTSGVILTGELFF | TGTGCCAGCAGCTTAACTTCGGGTGTAATTCTTACCGGGGAGCTGTTTTTT
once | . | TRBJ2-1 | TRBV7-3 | CASRRASSDEQFF | TGTGCCAGCAGACGGGCTAGCAGCGATGAGCAGTTCTTC
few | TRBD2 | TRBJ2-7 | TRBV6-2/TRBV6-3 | CASSYGLGISYEQYF | TGTGCCAGCAGTTACGGACTAGGCATCTCCTACGAGCAGTACTTC
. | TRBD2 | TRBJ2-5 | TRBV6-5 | CASSFQTTSGGETQYF | TGTGCCAGCAGTTTCCAGACAACTAGCGGGGGGGAGACCCAGTACTTC
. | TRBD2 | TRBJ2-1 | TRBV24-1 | CATRQAGDIDEQFF | TGTGCCACCAGGCAAGCGGGAGACATAGATGAGCAGTTCTTC
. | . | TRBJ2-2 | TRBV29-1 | CSVENSLNTGELFF | TGCAGCGTTGAAAACAGTTTGAACACCGGGGAGCTGTTTTTT